This entry features one T cell receptor beta chain sequence. The target antigen is unknown. The sample belongs to a study of cytomegalovirus exposure and HLA in healthy donors. Among the donors, all were healthy bone marrow donors. Notes on the study in general: Indistinguishable V segments such as TRBV6-2 and TRBV6-3 were excluded. Association with HLA alleles at 0.05 false discovery rate was found for 15,000 to 20,000 TCR beta sequences in a later analysis. A later analysis showed TCR association rates differing by HLA locus, peaking at DRB1 and lowest at HLA-C.

In the PCR, 60 Vbeta and 13 Jbeta primers were used. The assay was immunoSEQ multiplex PCR, and TCRdb's table has in-frame clones only and misses some. The sample includes around 88,000 clones. The V end lost 5 bases, the J end lost 2 bases, and 3 bases lay between the germline ends. CDR1 is SGHTA, CDR2 FQGNSA, per germline. The CDR3 is 11 residues long. The sequence was obtained from a girl aged 10 to 17 in good health and CMV-seropositive. The chain joins TRBV7-2 to TRBJ2-5, with D uncertain. The sequencing sample was made of PBMCs. The CDR3 protein is CASSPQETQYF. CDR3 nucleotide sequence: TGTGCCAGCAGCCCGCAAGAGACCCAGTACTTC.